The rows below give T cell receptor beta chains drawn from one sample of a study of T cells in Graves' hyperthyroidism and ophthalmopathy. TCRdb redid the calling of the multiplex PCR reads with MiXCR, one entry per CDR3 protein. The profile shows a few hundred thousand distinct CDR3 sequences, more than 45% of them singletons. The sample consisted of peripheral blood or thyroid tissue (not recorded which). Receptor source: a woman younger than 35 with Graves' hyperthyroidism. The CDR3 runs from the conserved cysteine through the conserved F or W. D genes are given only for firm matches. Only part of the rows carry a size: once, few, many, or a class if the clone is expanded.

>TRBV19|.|TRBJ2-3|.
TGTGACAGTGCTAGCGTCAACACAGATACGCAGTATTTT
CDSASVNTDTQYF
>TRBV24-1|.|TRBJ2-5|.
TGTGCCACCAGTCGAAGAGTCCGAGAGACCCAGTACTTC
CATSRRVRETQYF
>TRBV20-1|TRBD1|TRBJ1-6|.
TGCAGTGCTAGACGTGCGGGACAGGCCTCACCCCTCCACTTT
CSARRAGQASPLHF
>TRBV7-8|.|TRBJ2-2|.
TGTGCCAGCAGCTTAGTGGTCGGAACCAGGACTATATACACCGGGGAGCTGTTTTTT
CASSLVVGTRTIYTGELFF
>TRBV6-6|.|TRBJ1-2|.
TGTGCCAGCAGAAACAGGGTGGAGCCAGCCTACGGCTACACCTTC
CASRNRVEPAYGYTF
>TRBV25-1|.|TRBJ1-1|.
TGTGCCAGCAGTGATGTGGTCGGGAACACTGAAGCTTTCTTT
CASSDVVGNTEAFF
>TRBV2|TRBD1|TRBJ2-2|.
TGTGCCAGCACTTGGGACAGGGAGGGGGAGCTGTTTTTT
CASTWDREGELFF
>TRBV29-1|.|TRBJ1-2|.
TGCAGCGTTGAGTTCAGCTATGGCTACACCTTC
CSVEFSYGYTF
>TRBV27|.|TRBJ2-7|few
TGTTCGGCGTACGAGCAGTACTTC
CSAYEQYF
>TRBV10-3|.|TRBJ1-1|.
TGTGCCATCAGTGAGTCGGGAGGGGGGGGCAACACTGAAGCCTCCTTT
CAISESGGGGNTEASF
>TRBV5-1|.|TRBJ1-2|many
TGCGCCAGCAGCTTGGCCGGCGGCAACTATGGCTACACCTTC
CASSLAGGNYGYTF
>TRBV5-1|.|TRBJ2-4|.
TGTGCCAGCAGCTTCGGCAGGGGAAATGGCATTCAGTACTTC
CASSFGRGNGIQYF
>TRBV6-5|TRBD2|TRBJ2-7|many
TGTGCCAGCAGTAGCCTGAGGTCTAGCGGGACTTACGAGCAGTACTTC
CASSSLRSSGTYEQYF
>TRBV20-1|.|TRBJ2-3|.
TGCAGTGCTGAGAACACAGATACGCAGTATTTT
CSAENTDTQYF
>TRBV10-3|.|TRBJ1-2|.
TGCGCCGTCAGTGATCAGGAGCGGTCTAACACCTTC
CAVSDQERSNTF
>TRBV5-6|.|TRBJ1-2|few
TGTGCCAGCAGCTTGGGGAAATCGTATGGCTACACCTTC
CASSLGKSYGYTF
>TRBV6-5|.|TRBJ2-6|.
TGTGCCAGCACGACGCGGGCGGCCAACGTCCTGACTTTC
CASTTRAANVLTF
>TRBV19|.|TRBJ1-5|.
TGTGCCAGTATGAAAGGGAGCAATCAGCCCCAGCATTTT
CASMKGSNQPQHF
>TRBV12-3/TRBV12-4|TRBD2|TRBJ2-5|.
TGTGCCAGCAGTTTACGACTAGCGGAACAAGAGACCCAGTACTTC
CASSLRLAEQETQYF
>TRBV7-9|.|TRBJ2-7|many
TGTGCCAGCAGCTTCCAAAGACTCGGAACCTACGAGCAGTACTTC
CASSFQRLGTYEQYF
>TRBV20-1|TRBD2|TRBJ2-7|many
TGCAGTGCTCCCGCCAGCGGGAGGGAAGAGCAGTACTTC
CSAPASGREEQYF
>TRBV24-1|TRBD1|TRBJ2-3|few
TGTGCCACCAGTGGTTCCGGGACAGGGCTAAGCGCAGATACGCAGTATTTT
CATSGSGTGLSADTQYF
>TRBV2|.|TRBJ2-2|many
TGTGCCAGCAGTTACGGACAGACGAACACCGGGGAGCTGTTTTTT
CASSYGQTNTGELFF
>TRBV7-3|TRBD1|TRBJ2-7|.
TGTGCCAGCAGCTTATATCCCACCGGGACAGGGAACTGCGAGCAGTACTTC
CASSLYPTGTGNCEQYF
>TRBV12-3/TRBV12-4|TRBD1|TRBJ1-4|many
TGTGCCAGCAGTTTGACAGGGATTTATGAAAAACTGTTTTTT
CASSLTGIYEKLFF
>TRBV7-9|TRBD1|TRBJ2-5|once
TGTGCCAGCAGCCGTGGACAGGGTTTCGAGACCCAGTACTTC
CASSRGQGFETQYF
>TRBV19|.|TRBJ2-7|many
TGTGCCAGTAGTATCGACAGCAGAGCCTACGAGCAGTACTTC
CASSIDSRAYEQYF
>TRBV15|.|TRBJ1-2|.
TGCGCCACCAGCAAACTAGATACGGGGACTGGCTACACCTTC
CATSKLDTGTGYTF
>TRBV20-1|TRBD1|TRBJ1-6|many
TGCAGTGCTACCAGGGACAGACTGAATTCACCCCTCCACTTT
CSATRDRLNSPLHF
>TRBV20-1|TRBD2|TRBJ2-5|many
TGCAGTGCTAGGGGAAGTCTAGCGGTCCAAGAGACCCAGTACTTC
CSARGSLAVQETQYF
>TRBV7-9|.|TRBJ1-1|many
TGTGCCAGCAGCTCCCCGGCTACTGAAGCTTTCTTT
CASSSPATEAFF
>TRBV5-1|.|TRBJ2-6|many
TGCGCCAGCAGCTTGGCCGGCCGGGCAGGCTCTGGGGCCAACGTCCTGACTTTC
CASSLAGRAGSGANVLTF
>TRBV24-1|.|TRBJ2-7|.
TGTGCCACCAGTCCCAGGGGGGTCAATGAGCAGTACTTC
CATSPRGVNEQYF
>TRBV7-9|TRBD2|TRBJ2-5|.
TGTGCCAGCAGTGAGATCCCGGGGGGACAAGAGACCCAGTACTTC
CASSEIPGGQETQYF
>TRBV2|TRBD2|TRBJ2-1|few
TGTGCCAGCGTAGCGGGCTCCTACAATGAGCAGTTCTTC
CASVAGSYNEQFF
>TRBV2|.|TRBJ2-3|.
TGTGCCAGCATAGCTGTGAGCACAGATACGCAGTATTTT
CASIAVSTDTQYF
>TRBV5-4|TRBD1|TRBJ1-1|.
TGTGCCAGCAGCGCGGGGGACAGGGTCACTGAAGCTTTCTTT
CASSAGDRVTEAFF
>TRBV6-6|.|TRBJ1-3|.
TGTGCCAGCAATAGGGAGGTCGTAGGGATTGGATCTGGAAACACCATATATTTT
CASNREVVGIGSGNTIYF
>TRBV6-4|TRBD2|TRBJ2-7|few
TGTGCCAGCAGTGACCCTCCCTTAGCGGGAAACTACGAGCAGTACTTC
CASSDPPLAGNYEQYF
>TRBV25-1|TRBD1|TRBJ1-1|.
TGTGCCAGCAGTGCAGAACACAGGGGGCTGGGGACTGAAGCTTTCTTT
CASSAEHRGLGTEAFF
>TRBV20-1|.|TRBJ1-2|.
TGCAGTGCTAGAGATGGCACAGGGTACACCTTC
CSARDGTGYTF
>TRBV7-3|TRBD1|TRBJ1-2|many
TGTGCCAGCAGCGCCACCCCACAGGGGAGTGGCTACACCTTC
CASSATPQGSGYTF
>TRBV2|.|TRBJ1-2|few
TGTGCCAGCAGGGCCGGGACCGAATATGGCTACACCTTC
CASRAGTEYGYTF
>TRBV5-8|.|TRBJ1-2|many
TGTGCCAGCAGCTTGTCCCTGGGTAGGCATGTGAATGGCTACACCTTC
CASSLSLGRHVNGYTF